The 15 T cell receptor beta chains presented below share a single source sample, sequenced in a study of blood T cell repertoires in COVID-19. Assay: immunoSEQ multiplex PCR; the TCRdb copy retains only in-frame clones and omits some. In the table there are about 71,000 clones, around 84% of which are singletons. Sequenced material: peripheral blood. The receptors stem from a man between 45 and 60 years old with active COVID-19.

The chain employs TRBV7-9 and TRBJ1-3; D unclear. CDR3 size: 16 residues. Germline assignment: CDR1 SEHNR and CDR2 FQNEAQ (reference sequence). V gave up 10 bases and J gave up 0 bases, with 19 bases separating them. CDR3 nucleotide sequence: TGTGCCACCCATATTTCAGGCGTCTCCTCTGGAAACACCATATATTTT. Its translation is CATHISGVSSGNTIYF.

This chain uses TRBV9 with TRBJ1-2; 9 bases are a match to TRBD1. The V segment lost 4 bases and the J segment 3 bases; nucleotides outside the gene matches: 7. Germline CDR1 is SGDLS and CDR2 is YYNGEE. The CDR3 extends over 15 amino acids. For the CDR3, the DNA is TGTGCCAGCAGCCTCGCACAGGGGGCGGACTATGGCTACACCTTC. Encoded protein: CASSLAQGADYGYTF.

V is TRBV20-1 and J is TRBJ1-3; TRBD1 aligns across 7 bases. Germline CDR1 and CDR2: DFQATT and SNEGSKA (reference sequence). CDR3 length: 14 amino acids. Unmatched junction bases numbered 4, after V lost 3 bases and J lost 2 bases. CDR3 nucleotide sequence: TGCAGTGCTAGTGGGACAGAGACTGGAAACACCATATATTTT. This sequence encodes CSASGTETGNTIYF.

The V gene is TRBV2, the J gene TRBJ2-5; the match to TRBD2 covers 7 bases. Looked up from germline, CDR1 is SNHLY and CDR2 is FYNNEI. The CDR3 loop spans 14 amino acids. V gave up 7 bases and J gave up 5 bases; unmatched junction bases: 10. As DNA, the CDR3 is TGTGCCAGCAAAAAGCGGGGAGTCTTGGAGACCCAGTACTTC. Residues: CASKKRGVLETQYF. The whole variable domain, remainder taken from reference TRBV2 and TRBJ2-5, is EPEVTQTPSHQVTQMGQEVILRCVPISNHLYFYWYRQILGQKVEFLVSFYNNEISEKSEIFDDQFSVERPDGSNFTLKIRSTKLEDSAMYFCASKKRGVLETQYFGPGTRLLVL.

The rearrangement uses TRBV15 and TRBJ1-5; no clear D gene. The germline V gene has CDR1 LNHNV and CDR2 YYDKDF (reference sequence). The germline V and J ends were trimmed by 5 bases and 5 bases, with 13 bases remaining between them. This CDR3 comprises 14 residues. The CDR3 is CATSPRRTDQPQHF. CDR3 bases: TGTGCCACCAGCCCTCGGAGGACCGATCAGCCCCAGCATTTT. The whole variable domain, filled in from reference TRBV15 and TRBJ1-5, reads DAMVIQNPRYQVTQFGKPVTLSCSQTLNHNVMYWYQQKSSQAPKLLFHYYDKDFNNEADTPDNFQSRRPNTSFCFLDIRSPGLGDTAMYLCATSPRRTDQPQHFGDGTRLSIL.

This clone has just one count. The chain uses TRBV6-5 and TRBJ2-3; tentative D call: TRBD1 (6 bases). Per the germline V gene, CDR1 is MNHEY and CDR2 is SVGAGI. The CDR3 consists of 13 residues. Trimming took off 0 bases at V and 7 bases at J, with 8 bases between the two ends. The CDR3 nucleotides read TGTGCCAGCAGTTACTCGGACAGTCATACGCAGTATTTT. The encoded protein is CASSYSDSHTQYF.

The CDR3 loop reads CASSGRGWGGETQYF. CDR3 in DNA: TGCGCCAGCAGCGGTCGGGGATGGGGTGGAGAGACCCAGTACTTC. This chain joins TRBV5-1 and TRBJ2-5; maybe TRBD2 (5 bases). CDR1 is SGHRS, CDR2 YFSETQ, per germline. V lost 4 bases to trimming and J lost 4 bases, with 17 bases between them. CDR3 size: 15 residues.

The count of this clone is one. V is TRBV7-8 and J is TRBJ2-1, with 7 positions matching TRBD2. The CDR3 runs 14 residues. The germline CDR1 and CDR2 sequences are SGHVS and FQNEAQ. V shed 5 bases and J 0 bases; nucleotides not matched to a gene: 1. In DNA, the CDR3 is TGTGCCAGCAGCCGGGACTACTCCTACAATGAGCAGTTCTTC. Amino acids: CASSRDYSYNEQFF.

The chain employs TRBV6-1 and TRBJ1-6, with TRBD1 as a possible D gene (5 bases). This CDR3 contains 15 residues. Germline V lookup: CDR1 MNHNS, CDR2 SASEGT. Trimming shortened V by 1 base and J by 3 bases, and 7 bases separated the two germline ends. The CDR3, as DNA: TGTGCCAGCAGTGAAGTAGGGGTCTATAATTCACCCCTCCACTTT. Translating gives CASSEVGVYNSPLHF.

This chain joins TRBV15 and TRBJ2-7, with 10 bases aligning to TRBD1. Germline values: CDR1 LNHNV, CDR2 YYDKDF (reference sequence). Losses at the gene ends were 6 bases for V and 2 bases for J; bases not matched to a gene: 4. This CDR3 is 14 amino acids long. The CDR3 region has the DNA TGTGCCACCAGTAGGGACAGGGGCACCTACGAGCAGTACTTC. Protein product: CATSRDRGTYEQYF.

The chain links TRBV29-1 to TRBJ1-1; D is undetermined. This CDR3 has 13 residues. Trimming took 3 bases from V and 3 from J, leaving 11 bases between them. In germline, CDR1 is SQVTM, CDR2 ANQGSEA. The CDR3 here is CSVEWAVDTEAFF. Here the CDR3 DNA reads TGCAGCGTTGAGTGGGCCGTCGACACTGAAGCTTTCTTT.

The rearrangement links TRBV18 to TRBJ1-1; D is unresolved. This CDR3 is built from 16 residues. V lost 1 base to trimming and J lost 4 bases, with 16 bases between them. Germline CDR1 and CDR2: KGHSH and LQKENI. This CDR3 reads CASSPRLQLGSTEAFF. The CDR3 bases are TGTGCCAGCTCACCACGCCTACAGTTGGGGAGCACTGAAGCTTTCTTT.

J is TRBJ1-4 and V is TRBV3-1 (or the pseudogene TRBV3-2), with TRBD1 as a possible D gene (5 bases). Looked up from germline, CDR1 is LGHDT and CDR2 is YNNKEL (reference sequence). The CDR3 has 18 residues. Trimming removed 4 bases from V and 0 bases from J, with 18 bases in between. CDR3 nucleotides: TGTGCCAGCAGCCCCTTCCCAGGGTCGGGGGCAACTAATGAAAAACTGTTTTTT. Residues: CASSPFPGSGATNEKLFF.

This sequence joins TRBV7-9 and TRBJ1-5; no clear D gene. CDR1 and CDR2 from the germline V gene are SEHNR and FQNEAQ (reference sequence). Trimming cost V 2 bases and J 0 bases, with 8 bases left between them. This CDR3 has 15 residues. In DNA form, the CDR3 reads TGTGCCAGCAGCTTATCAGGCTATAGCAATCAGCCCCAGCATTTT. It translates to CASSLSGYSNQPQHF.

This clone was seen only once. The rearrangement uses TRBV24-1 and TRBJ2-5; 8 nucleotides align to TRBD1. Trimming at V came to 4 bases and at J to 4 bases, leaving 7 bases not matched to a gene. The CDR3 length is 15 residues. Looked up from germline, CDR1 is KGHDR and CDR2 is SFDVKD. The CDR3, as DNA: TGTGCCACCAGTGAAACCCGGACAGGGAGAGAGACCCAGTACTTC. Its protein product is CATSETRTGRETQYF.